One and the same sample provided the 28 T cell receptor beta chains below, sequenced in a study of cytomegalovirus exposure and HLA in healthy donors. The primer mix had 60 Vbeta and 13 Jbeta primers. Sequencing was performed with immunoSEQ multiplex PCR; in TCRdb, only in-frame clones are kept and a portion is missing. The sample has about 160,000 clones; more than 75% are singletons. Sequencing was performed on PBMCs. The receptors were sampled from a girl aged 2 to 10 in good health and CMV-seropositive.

The CDR3 bases are TGTGCCAGCAGCCCCCTATTAAGGGGGGAAAAACTGTTTTTT. Protein sequence: CASSPLLRGEKLFF. This chain uses TRBV4-2 with TRBJ1-4; tentatively, D is TRBD1 (6 bases). This CDR3 contains 14 residues. Trimming left V 4 bases short and J 8 bases short, with 14 bases between. The germline V gene encodes CDR1 LGHNA and CDR2 YNFKEQ.

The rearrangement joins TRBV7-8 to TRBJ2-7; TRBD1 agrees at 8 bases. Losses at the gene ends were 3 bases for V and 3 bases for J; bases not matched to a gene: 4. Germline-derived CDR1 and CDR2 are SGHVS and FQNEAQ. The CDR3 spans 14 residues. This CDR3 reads CASSFRTGNYEQYF. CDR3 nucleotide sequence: TGTGCCAGCAGCTTTAGGACAGGGAACTACGAGCAGTACTTC. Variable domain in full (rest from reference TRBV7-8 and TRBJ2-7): GAGVSQSPRYKVAKRGQDVALRCDPISGHVSLFWYQQALGQGPEFLTYFQNEAQLDKSGLPSDRFFAERPEGSVSTLKIQRTQQEDSAVYLCASSFRTGNYEQYFGPGTRLTVT.

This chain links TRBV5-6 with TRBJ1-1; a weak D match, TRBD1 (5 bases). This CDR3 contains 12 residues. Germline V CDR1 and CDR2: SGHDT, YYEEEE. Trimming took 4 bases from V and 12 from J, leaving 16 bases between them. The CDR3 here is CASSLNAGRPFF. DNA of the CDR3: TGTGCCAGCAGCCTGAATGCAGGGCGGCCTTTCTTT.

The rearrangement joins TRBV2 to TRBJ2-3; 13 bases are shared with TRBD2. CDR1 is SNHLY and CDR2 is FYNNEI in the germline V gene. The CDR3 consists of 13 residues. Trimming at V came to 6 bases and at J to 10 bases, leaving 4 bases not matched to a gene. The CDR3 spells CASSGLAGAPQYF. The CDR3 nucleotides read TGTGCCAGCAGCGGACTAGCGGGAGCACCGCAGTATTTT.

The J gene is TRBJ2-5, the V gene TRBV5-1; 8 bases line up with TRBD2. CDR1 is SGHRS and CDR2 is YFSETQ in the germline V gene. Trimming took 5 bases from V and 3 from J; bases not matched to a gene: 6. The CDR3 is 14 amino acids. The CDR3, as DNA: TGCGCCAGCAGGCAGCGGGAGAAGGAAGAGACCCAGTACTTC. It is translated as CASRQREKEETQYF.

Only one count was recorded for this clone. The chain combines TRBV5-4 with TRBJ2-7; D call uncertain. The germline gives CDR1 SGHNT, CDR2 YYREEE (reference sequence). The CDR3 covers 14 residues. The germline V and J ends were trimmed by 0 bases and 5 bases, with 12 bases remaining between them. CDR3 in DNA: TGTGCCAGCAGCTTGGACAGTTTGGTCCACGAGCAGTACTTC. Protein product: CASSLDSLVHEQYF. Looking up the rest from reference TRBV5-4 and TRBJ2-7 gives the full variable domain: ETGVTQSPTHLIKTRGQQVTLRCSSQSGHNTVSWYQQALGQGPQFIFQYYREEENGRGNFPPRFSGLQFPNYSSELNVNALELDDSALYLCASSLDSLVHEQYFGPGTRLTVT.

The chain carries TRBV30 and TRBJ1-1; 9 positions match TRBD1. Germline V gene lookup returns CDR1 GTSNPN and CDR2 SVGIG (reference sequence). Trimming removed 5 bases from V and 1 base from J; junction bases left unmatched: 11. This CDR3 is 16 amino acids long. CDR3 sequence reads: CAWDPGQGVGNTEAFF. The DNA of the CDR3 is TGTGCCTGGGACCCGGGACAGGGAGTGGGGAACACTGAAGCTTTCTTT.

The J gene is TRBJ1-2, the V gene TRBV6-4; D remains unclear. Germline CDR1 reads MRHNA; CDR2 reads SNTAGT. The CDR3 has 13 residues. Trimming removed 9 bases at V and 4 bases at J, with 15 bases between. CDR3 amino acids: CASPSRGTYGYTF. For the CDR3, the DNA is TGTGCCAGTCCTTCCCGGGGAACCTATGGCTACACCTTC.

The CDR3 spells CASSFNRFPQPQHF. For the CDR3, the DNA is TGTGCCAGCAGCTTTAACAGGTTTCCCCAGCCCCAGCATTTT. The chain joins TRBV7-8 to TRBJ1-5; TRBD1 is a possible D gene (5 bases). CDR1 is SGHVS, CDR2 FQNEAQ, per germline. CDR3 length: 14 amino acids. The V end was cut by 3 bases, the J end by 7 bases, with 13 bases between.

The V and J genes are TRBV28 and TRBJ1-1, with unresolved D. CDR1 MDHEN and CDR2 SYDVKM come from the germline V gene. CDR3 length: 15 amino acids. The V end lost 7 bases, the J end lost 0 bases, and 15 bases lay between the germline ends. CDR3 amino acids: CASTPLGRVNTEAFF. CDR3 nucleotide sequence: TGTGCCAGCACCCCCCTAGGGCGGGTGAACACTGAAGCTTTCTTT.

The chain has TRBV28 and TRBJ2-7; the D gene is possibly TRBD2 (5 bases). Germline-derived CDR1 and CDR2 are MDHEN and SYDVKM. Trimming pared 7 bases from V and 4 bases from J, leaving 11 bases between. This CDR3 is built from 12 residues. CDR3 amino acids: CASTQEGYEQYF. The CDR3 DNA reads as TGTGCCAGCACCCAAGAGGGATACGAGCAGTACTTC.

The CDR3 region is CASSRAGRRTDTQYF. Here the CDR3 DNA reads TGTGCCAGCAGCCGAGCGGGTCGCCGCACAGATACGCAGTATTTT. This chain connects TRBV7-9 to TRBJ2-3; a weak D match, TRBD2 (6 bases). CDR3 length equals 15 residues. Germline V gene sequence: CDR1 SEHNR, CDR2 FQNEAQ (reference sequence). The V gene lost 5 bases and the J gene lost 1 base, with 13 bases spanning the gap.

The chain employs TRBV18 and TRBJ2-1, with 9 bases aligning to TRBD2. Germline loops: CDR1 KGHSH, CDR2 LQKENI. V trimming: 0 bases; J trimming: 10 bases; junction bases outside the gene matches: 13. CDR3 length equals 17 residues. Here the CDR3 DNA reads TGTGCCAGCTCACCACCGGCCGGAGCGGGAGGAGTGGAGGAGCAGTTCTTC. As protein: CASSPPAGAGGVEEQFF.

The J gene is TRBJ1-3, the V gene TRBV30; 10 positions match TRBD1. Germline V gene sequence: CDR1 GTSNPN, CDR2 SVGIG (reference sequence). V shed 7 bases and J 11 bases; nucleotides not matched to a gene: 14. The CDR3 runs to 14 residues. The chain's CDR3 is CAYYRDRGPQAIYF. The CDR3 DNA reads TGTGCCTACTACCGGGACAGGGGCCCGCAGGCCATATATTTT.

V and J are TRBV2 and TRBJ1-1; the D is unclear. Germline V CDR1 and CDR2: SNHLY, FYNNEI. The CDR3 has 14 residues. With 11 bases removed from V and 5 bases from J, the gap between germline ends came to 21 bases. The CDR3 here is CAGQVWAVKTEAFF. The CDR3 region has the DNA TGTGCCGGTCAGGTTTGGGCAGTTAAGACTGAAGCTTTCTTT. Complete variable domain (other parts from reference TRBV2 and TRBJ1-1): EPEVTQTPSHQVTQMGQEVILRCVPISNHLYFYWYRQILGQKVEFLVSFYNNEISEKSEIFDDQFSVERPDGSNFTLKIRSTKLEDSAMYFCAGQVWAVKTEAFFGQGTRLTVV.

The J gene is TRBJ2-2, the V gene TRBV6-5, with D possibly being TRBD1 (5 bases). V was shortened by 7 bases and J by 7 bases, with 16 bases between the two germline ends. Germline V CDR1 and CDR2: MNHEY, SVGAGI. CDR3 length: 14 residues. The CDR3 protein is CASIPQGRFGELFF. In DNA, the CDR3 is TGTGCCAGCATTCCGCAGGGTAGATTCGGGGAGCTGTTTTTT.

CDR3 sequence (DNA): TGTGCCAGCAGCGAGACTAACTATGGCTACACCTTC. Translating it yields CASSETNYGYTF. The rearrangement links TRBV5-8 to TRBJ1-2; D call uncertain. V lost 4 bases to trimming and J lost 0 bases, with 4 bases between them. Germline V CDR1 and CDR2: SGHTS, YDEGEE. The length of the CDR3 is 12 residues.

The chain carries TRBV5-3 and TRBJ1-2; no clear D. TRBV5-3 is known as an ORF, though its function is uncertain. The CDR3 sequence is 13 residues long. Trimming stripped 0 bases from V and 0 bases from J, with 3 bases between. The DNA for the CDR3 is TGTGCCAGAAGCTTGGTCGCTAACTATGGCTACACCTTC. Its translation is CARSLVANYGYTF.

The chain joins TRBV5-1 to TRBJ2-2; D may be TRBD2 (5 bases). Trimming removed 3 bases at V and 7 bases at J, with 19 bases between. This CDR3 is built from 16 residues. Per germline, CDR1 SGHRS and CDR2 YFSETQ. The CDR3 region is CASSSRGLDVNGELFF. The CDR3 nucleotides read TGCGCCAGCAGCTCACGCGGACTCGATGTTAACGGGGAGCTGTTTTTT.

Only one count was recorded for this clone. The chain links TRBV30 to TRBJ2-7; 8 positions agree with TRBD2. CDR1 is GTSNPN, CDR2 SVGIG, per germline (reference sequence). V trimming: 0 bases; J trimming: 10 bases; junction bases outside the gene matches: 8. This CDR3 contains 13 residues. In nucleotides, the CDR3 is TGTGCCTGGAGTGTACCTAGCGGGCTTCTACAGTACTTC. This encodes CAWSVPSGLLQYF.

CDR3 in amino acids: CASSHGQGPRANYGYTF. In DNA, the CDR3 is TGCGCCAGCAGCCATGGTCAGGGGCCCAGAGCTAACTATGGCTACACCTTC. The chain combines TRBV4-1 with TRBJ1-2, with D possibly being TRBD1 (6 bases). CDR1 and CDR2 from the germline V gene are MGHRA and YSYEKL. The CDR3 length is 17 residues. Deletions cut 3 bases from V and 0 bases from J, with 17 bases between.

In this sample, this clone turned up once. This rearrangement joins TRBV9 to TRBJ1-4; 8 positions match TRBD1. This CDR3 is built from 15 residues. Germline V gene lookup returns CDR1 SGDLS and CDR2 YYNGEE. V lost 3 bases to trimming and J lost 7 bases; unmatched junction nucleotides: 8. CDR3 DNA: TGTGCCAGCAGCGCATCAGGGGGCGCCCTTGAAAAACTGTTTTTT. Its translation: CASSASGGALEKLFF.

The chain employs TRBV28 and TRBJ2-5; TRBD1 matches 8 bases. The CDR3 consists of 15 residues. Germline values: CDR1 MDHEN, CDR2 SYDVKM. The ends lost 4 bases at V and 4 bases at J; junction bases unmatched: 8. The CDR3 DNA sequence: TGTGCCAGCAGTTACATGACGGACAGGGTAGAGACCCAGTACTTC. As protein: CASSYMTDRVETQYF.

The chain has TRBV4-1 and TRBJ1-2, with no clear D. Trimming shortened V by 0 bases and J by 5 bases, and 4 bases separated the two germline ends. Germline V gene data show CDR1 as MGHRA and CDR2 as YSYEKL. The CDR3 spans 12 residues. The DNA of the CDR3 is TGCGCCAGCAGCCAAGAGGAGTATGGCTACACCTTC. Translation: CASSQEEYGYTF.

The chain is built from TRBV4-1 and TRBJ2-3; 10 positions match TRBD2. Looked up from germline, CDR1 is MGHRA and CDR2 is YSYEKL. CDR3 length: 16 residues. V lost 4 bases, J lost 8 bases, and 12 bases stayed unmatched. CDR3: CASSPRLAGTPLTQYF. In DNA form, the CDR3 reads TGCGCCAGCAGCCCGCGACTAGCGGGTACTCCCCTTACGCAGTATTTT.

CDR3 DNA sequence: TGTGCCAGCAGTCCGGGACTAGTCACAGATACGCAGTATTTT. Protein: CASSPGLVTDTQYF. V gene TRBV2 combines with J gene TRBJ2-3, with 8 nucleotides matching TRBD2. Germline CDR1 and CDR2: SNHLY and FYNNEI. The trim removed 5 bases at V and 2 bases at J, leaving 3 bases unmatched. The CDR3 contains 14 residues.

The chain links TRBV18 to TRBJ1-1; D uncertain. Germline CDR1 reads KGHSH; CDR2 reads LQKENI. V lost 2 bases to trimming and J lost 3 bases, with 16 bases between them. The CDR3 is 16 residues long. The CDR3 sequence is CASSPYITGRDTEAFF. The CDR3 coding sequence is TGTGCCAGCTCACCATATATTACGGGGAGGGACACTGAAGCTTTCTTT.

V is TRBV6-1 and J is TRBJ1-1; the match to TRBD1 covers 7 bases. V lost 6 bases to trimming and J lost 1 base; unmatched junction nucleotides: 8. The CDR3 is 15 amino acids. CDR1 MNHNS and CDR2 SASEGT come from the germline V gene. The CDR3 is CASRPRQGGNTEAFF. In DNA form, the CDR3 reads TGTGCCAGCAGGCCGAGACAGGGCGGGAACACTGAAGCTTTCTTT.